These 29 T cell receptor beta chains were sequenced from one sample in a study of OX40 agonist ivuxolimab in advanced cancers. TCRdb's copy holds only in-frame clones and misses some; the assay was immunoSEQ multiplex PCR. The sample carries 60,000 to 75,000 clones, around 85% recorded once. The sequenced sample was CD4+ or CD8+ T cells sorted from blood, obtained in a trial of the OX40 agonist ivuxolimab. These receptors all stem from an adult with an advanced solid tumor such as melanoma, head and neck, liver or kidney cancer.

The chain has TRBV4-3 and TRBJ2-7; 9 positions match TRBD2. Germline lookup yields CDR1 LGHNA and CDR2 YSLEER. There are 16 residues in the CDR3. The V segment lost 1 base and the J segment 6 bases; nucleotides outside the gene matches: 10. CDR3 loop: CASSQGGGADLGEQYF. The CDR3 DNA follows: TGCGCCAGCAGCCAAGGCGGGGGGGCCGATTTAGGCGAGCAGTACTTC.

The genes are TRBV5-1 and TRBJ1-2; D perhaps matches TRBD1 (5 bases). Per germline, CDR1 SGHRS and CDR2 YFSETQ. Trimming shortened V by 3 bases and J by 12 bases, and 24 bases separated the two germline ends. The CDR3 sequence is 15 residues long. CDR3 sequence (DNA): TGCGCCAGCAGCTCCGGGGGTTCCGACAGAATCTTTAACACCTTC. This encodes CASSSGGSDRIFNTF. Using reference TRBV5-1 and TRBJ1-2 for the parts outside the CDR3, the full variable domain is KAGVTQTPRYLIKTRGQQVTLSCSPISGHRSVSWYQQTPGQGLQFLFEYFSETQRNKGNFPGRFSGRQFSNSRSEMNVSTLELGDSALYLCASSSGGSDRIFNTFGSGTRLTVV.

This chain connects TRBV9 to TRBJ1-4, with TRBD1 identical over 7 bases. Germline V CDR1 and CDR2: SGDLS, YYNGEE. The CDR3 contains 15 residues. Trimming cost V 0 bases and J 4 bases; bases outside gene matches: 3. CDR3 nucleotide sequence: TGTGCCAGCAGCGTAGCGGGACAGCGTAATGAAAAACTGTTTTTT. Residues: CASSVAGQRNEKLFF. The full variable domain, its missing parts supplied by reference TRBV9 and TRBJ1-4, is DSGVTQTPKHLITATGQRVTLRCSPRSGDLSVYWYQQSLDQGLQFLIQYYNGEERAKGNILERFSAQQFPDLHSELNLSSLELGDSALYFCASSVAGQRNEKLFFGSGTQLSVL.

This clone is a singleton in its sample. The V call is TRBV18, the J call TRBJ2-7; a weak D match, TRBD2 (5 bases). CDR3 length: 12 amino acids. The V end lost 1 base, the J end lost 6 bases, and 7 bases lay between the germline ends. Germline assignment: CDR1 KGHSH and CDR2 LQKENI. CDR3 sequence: CASSPLRGEQYF. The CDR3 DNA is TGTGCCAGCTCACCACTCCGGGGCGAGCAGTACTTC.

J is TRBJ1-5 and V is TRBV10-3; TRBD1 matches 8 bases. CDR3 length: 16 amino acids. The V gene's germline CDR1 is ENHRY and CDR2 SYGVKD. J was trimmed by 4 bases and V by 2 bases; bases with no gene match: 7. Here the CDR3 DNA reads TGTGCCATCAGTGAGCCGGGACAGGTTGGAAATCAGCCCCAGCATTTT. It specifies CAISEPGQVGNQPQHF.

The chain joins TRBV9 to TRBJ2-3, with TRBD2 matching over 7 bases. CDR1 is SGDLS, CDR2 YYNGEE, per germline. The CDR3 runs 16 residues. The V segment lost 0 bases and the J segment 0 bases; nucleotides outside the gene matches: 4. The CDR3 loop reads CASSVALAASTDTQYF. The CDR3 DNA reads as TGTGCCAGCAGCGTAGCCCTAGCGGCTAGCACAGATACGCAGTATTTT.

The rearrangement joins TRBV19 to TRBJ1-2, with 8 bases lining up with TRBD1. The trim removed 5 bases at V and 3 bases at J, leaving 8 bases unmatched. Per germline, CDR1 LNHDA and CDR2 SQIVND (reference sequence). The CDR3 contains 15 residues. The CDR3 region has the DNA TGTGCCAGTAGTGTCTCGGGGACAGGCCACTATGGCTACACCTTC. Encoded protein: CASSVSGTGHYGYTF.

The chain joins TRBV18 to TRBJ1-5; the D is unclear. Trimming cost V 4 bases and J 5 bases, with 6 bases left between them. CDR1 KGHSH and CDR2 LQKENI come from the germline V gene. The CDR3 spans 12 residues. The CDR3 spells CASSRRDQPQHF. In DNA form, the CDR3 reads TGTGCCAGCTCACGCCGTGATCAGCCCCAGCATTTT.

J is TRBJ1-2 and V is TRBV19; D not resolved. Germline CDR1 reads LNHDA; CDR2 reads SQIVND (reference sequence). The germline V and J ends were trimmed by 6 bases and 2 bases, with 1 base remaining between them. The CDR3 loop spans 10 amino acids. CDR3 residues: CASRNYGYTF. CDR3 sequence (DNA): TGTGCCAGTAGGAACTATGGCTACACCTTC.

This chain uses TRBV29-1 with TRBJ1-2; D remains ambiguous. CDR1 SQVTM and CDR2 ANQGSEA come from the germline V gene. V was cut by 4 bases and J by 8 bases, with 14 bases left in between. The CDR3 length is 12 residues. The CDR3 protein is CSVAISSWGYTF. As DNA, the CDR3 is TGCAGCGTTGCAATTTCCTCCTGGGGCTACACCTTC.

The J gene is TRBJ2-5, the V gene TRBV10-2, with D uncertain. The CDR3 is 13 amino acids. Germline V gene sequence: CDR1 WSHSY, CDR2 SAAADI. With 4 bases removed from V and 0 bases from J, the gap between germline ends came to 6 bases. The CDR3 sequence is CASSGQYQETQYF. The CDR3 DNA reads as TGCGCCAGCAGTGGGCAGTACCAAGAGACCCAGTACTTC.

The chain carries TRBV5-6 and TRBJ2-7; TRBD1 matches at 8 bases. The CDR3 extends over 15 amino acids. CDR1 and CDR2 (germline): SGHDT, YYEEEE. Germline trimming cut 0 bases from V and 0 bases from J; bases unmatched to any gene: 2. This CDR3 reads CASSLATGGSYEQYF. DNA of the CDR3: TGTGCCAGCAGCTTGGCTACAGGGGGCTCCTACGAGCAGTACTTC.

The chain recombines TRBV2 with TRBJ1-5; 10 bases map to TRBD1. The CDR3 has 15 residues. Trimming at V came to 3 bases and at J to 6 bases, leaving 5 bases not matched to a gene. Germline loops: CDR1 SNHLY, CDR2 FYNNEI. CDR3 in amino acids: CASSDRTGGSQPQHF. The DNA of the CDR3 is TGTGCCAGCAGTGACAGGACAGGGGGATCTCAGCCCCAGCATTTT.

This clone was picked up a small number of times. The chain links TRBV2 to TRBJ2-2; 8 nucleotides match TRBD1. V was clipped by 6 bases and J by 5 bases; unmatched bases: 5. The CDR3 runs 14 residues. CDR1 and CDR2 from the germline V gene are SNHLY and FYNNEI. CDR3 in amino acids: CASRADRGTGELFF. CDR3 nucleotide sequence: TGTGCCAGCAGGGCCGACAGGGGTACCGGGGAGCTGTTTTTT.

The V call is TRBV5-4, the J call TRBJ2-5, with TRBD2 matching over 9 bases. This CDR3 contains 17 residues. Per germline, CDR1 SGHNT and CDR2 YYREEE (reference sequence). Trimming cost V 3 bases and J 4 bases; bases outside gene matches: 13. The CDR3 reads CASSSPSQRGVGETQYF. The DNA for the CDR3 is TGTGCCAGCAGCTCCCCGAGCCAGCGGGGGGTTGGAGAGACCCAGTACTTC.

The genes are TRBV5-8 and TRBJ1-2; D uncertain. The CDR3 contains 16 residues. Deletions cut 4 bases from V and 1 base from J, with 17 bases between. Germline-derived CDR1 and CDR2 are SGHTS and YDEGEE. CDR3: CASSKRLGGRNYGYTF. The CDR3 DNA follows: TGTGCCAGCAGCAAGAGGTTGGGCGGACGTAACTATGGCTACACCTTC. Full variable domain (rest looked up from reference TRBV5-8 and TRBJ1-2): EAGVTQSPTHLIKTRGQQATLRCSPISGHTSVYWYQQALGLGLQFLLWYDEGEERNRGNFPPRFSGRQFPNYSSELNVNALELEDSALYLCASSKRLGGRNYGYTFGSGTRLTVV.

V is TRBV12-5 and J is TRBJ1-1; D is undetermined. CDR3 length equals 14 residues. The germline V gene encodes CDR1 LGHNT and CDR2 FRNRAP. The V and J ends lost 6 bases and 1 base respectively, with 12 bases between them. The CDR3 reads CASGRDPENTEAFF. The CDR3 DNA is TGTGCTAGTGGCCGAGATCCGGAGAACACTGAAGCTTTCTTT. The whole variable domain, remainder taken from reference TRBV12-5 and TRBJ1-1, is DARVTQTPRHKVTEMGQEVTMRCQPILGHNTVFWYRQTMMQGLELLAYFRNRAPLDDSGMPKDRFSAEMPDATLATLKIQPSEPRDSAVYFCASGRDPENTEAFFGQGTRLTVV.

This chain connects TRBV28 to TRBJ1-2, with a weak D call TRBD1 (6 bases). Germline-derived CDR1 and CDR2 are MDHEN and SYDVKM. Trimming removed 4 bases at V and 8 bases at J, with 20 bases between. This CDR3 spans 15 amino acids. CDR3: CASSSPRGAGYGYTF. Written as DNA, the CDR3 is TGTGCCAGCAGTTCCCCTCGGGGGGCGGGATACGGCTACACCTTC.

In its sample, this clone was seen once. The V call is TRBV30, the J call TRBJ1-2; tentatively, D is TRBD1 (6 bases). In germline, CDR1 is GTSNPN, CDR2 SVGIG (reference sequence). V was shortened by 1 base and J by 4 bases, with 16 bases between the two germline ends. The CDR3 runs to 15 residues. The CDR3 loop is CAWSASRDNLYGYTF. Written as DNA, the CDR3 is TGTGCCTGGAGTGCGAGTCGGGACAATCTCTATGGCTACACCTTC.

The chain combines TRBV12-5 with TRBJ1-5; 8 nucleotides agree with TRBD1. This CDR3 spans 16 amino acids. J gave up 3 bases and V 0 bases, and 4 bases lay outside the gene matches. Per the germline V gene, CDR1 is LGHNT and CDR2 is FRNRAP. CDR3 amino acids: CASGLVGQGSNQPQHF. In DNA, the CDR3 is TGTGCTAGTGGTTTGGTCGGACAGGGTTCCAATCAGCCCCAGCATTTT.

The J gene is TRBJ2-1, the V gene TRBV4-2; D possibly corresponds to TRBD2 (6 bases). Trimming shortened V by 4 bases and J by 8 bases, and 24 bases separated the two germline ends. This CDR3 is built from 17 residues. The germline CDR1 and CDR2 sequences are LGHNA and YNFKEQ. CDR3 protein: CASSLHLTSRLSDEQFF. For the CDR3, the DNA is TGTGCCAGCAGCCTCCATTTGACTAGTCGACTCTCGGATGAGCAGTTCTTC.

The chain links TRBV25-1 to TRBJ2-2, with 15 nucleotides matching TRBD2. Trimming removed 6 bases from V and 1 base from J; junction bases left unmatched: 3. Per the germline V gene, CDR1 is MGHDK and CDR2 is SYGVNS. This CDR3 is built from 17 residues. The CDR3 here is CASRGTSGGWNTGELFF. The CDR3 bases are TGTGCCAGCAGAGGGACTAGCGGGGGGTGGAACACCGGGGAGCTGTTTTTT.

CDR3 nucleotides: TGCGCCAGCAGCCAAGATCGGCGGGTTGGAAACACCATATATTTT. Translated, it gives CASSQDRRVGNTIYF. V and J are TRBV4-1 and TRBJ1-3; no clear D. The CDR3 is made up of 15 amino acids. Germline CDR1 MGHRA, CDR2 YSYEKL. Trimming took 0 bases from V and 3 from J, leaving 9 bases between them.

Here the CDR3 reads CASSLVTGGNYGYTF. The CDR3 nucleotides read TGTGCCAGCAGCTTGGTAACAGGGGGTAACTATGGCTACACCTTC. This chain connects TRBV5-6 to TRBJ1-2, with 8 positions matching TRBD1. The V gene's germline CDR1 is SGHDT and CDR2 YYEEEE. The CDR3 is 15 amino acids. J lost 1 base, V lost 0 bases, and 2 bases had no gene match.

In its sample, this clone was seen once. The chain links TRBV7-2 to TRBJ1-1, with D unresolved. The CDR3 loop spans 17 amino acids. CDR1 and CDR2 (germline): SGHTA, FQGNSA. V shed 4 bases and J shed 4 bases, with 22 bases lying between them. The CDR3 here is CASSSPPYAGVGTEAFF. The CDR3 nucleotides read TGTGCCAGCAGCTCTCCCCCTTATGCAGGAGTGGGCACTGAAGCTTTCTTT.

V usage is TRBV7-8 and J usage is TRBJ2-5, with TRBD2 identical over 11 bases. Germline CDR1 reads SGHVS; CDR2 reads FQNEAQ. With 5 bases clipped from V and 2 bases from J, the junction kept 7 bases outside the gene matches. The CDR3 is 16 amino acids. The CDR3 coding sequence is TGTGCCAGCAGCCCTAATCTAGCGGGGGGTCAAGAGACCCAGTACTTC. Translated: CASSPNLAGGQETQYF.

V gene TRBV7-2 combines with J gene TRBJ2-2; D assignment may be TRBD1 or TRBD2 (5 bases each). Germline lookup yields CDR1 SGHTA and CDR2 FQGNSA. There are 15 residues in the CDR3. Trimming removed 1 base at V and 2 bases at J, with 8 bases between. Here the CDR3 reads CASSLGDLNTGELFF. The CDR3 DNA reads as TGTGCCAGCAGCTTAGGGGACCTAAACACCGGGGAGCTGTTTTTT. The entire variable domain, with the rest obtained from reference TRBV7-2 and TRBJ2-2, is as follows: GAGVSQSPSNKVTEKGKDVELRCDPISGHTALYWYRQSLGQGLEFLIYFQGNSAPDKSGLPSDRFSAERTGGSVSTLTIQRTQQEDSAVYLCASSLGDLNTGELFFGEGSRLTVL.

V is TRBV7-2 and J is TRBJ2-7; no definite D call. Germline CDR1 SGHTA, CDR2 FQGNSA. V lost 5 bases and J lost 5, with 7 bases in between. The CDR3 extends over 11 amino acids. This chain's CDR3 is CASSPYHEQYF. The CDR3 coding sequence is TGTGCCAGCAGCCCCTACCACGAGCAGTACTTC. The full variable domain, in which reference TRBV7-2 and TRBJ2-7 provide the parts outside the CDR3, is GAGVSQSPSNKVTEKGKDVELRCDPISGHTALYWYRQSLGQGLEFLIYFQGNSAPDKSGLPSDRFSAERTGGSVSTLTIQRTQQEDSAVYLCASSPYHEQYFGPGTRLTVT.

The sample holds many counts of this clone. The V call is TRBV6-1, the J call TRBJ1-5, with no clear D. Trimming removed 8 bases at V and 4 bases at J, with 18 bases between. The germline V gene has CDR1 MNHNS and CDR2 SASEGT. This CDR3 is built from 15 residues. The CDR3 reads CASVPRAGVNQPQHF. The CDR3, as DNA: TGTGCCAGCGTACCTAGGGCGGGAGTTAATCAGCCCCAGCATTTT.